The TCR beta chain described here comes from a study of tumor-infiltrating lymphocytes in oesophageal squamous cell carcinoma. TCRdb reprocessed the PCR reads with MiXCR, giving one entry per CDR3 protein. Of roughly 7,000 distinct CDR3 sequences in the sample, approximately 14% were seen once. CDR3 length equals 15 residues. After removal of 3 bases from V and 3 bases from J, the junction contained 6 bases not matched to a gene. Germline V CDR1 and CDR2: SGDLS, YYNGEE. This clonotype came up a few times. The sample comprised blood. The J gene is TRBJ2-1, the V gene TRBV9; 7 bases map to TRBD1. The clonotype comes from a male donor with esophageal squamous cell carcinoma. In nucleotides, the CDR3 is TGTGCCAGCAGCGCCCGGACAGGTTTCTACAATGAGCAGTTCTTC. It is translated as CASSARTGFYNEQFF.